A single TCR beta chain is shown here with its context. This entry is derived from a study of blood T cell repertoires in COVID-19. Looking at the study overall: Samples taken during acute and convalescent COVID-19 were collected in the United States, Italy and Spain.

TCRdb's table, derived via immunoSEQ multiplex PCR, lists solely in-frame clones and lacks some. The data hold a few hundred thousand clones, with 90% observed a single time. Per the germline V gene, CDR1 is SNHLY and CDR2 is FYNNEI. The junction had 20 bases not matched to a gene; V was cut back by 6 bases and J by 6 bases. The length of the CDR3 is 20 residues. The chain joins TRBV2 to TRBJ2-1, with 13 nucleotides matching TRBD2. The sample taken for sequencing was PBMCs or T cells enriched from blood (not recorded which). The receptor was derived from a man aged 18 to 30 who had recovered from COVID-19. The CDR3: CASRYRPGLAGPGRSNEQFF. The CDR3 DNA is TGTGCCAGCAGGTATAGACCGGGACTAGCGGGACCGGGCCGGTCCAATGAGCAGTTCTTC.